The 18 T cell receptor beta chains below were found in one sample sequenced in a study of T cell repertoires in cytomegalovirus infection. Via MiXCR, TCRdb re-called the reads, giving one row per CDR3 protein. The top ten hold 13% of the sample, which has roughly 990,000 distinct CDR3 sequences, approximately 33% seen once. No antigens are known for them. The sample here was cultured CD8+ T cells from PBMCs, taken from culture after CMV antigen stimulation. All receptors derive from a human donor in good health (CMV status not recorded). Some clones in this sample may be carry-over from other donors' samples.

This rearrangement joins TRBV6-6 to TRBJ1-2, with D perhaps TRBD1 (5 bases). Germline loops: CDR1 MNHNY, CDR2 SVGAGI (reference sequence). The ends were cut back, 11 bases at V and 3 bases at J, with 16 bases in the middle. The CDR3 length is 13 residues. This chain's CDR3 is CASGDQNDYGYTF. CDR3 nucleotides: TGTGCCTCGGGGGACCAAAACGACTATGGCTACACCTTC.

At least ten counts were recorded for this clonotype. The rearrangement links TRBV10-3 to TRBJ2-1, with a possible D match to TRBD1 (6 bases). The germline V gene has CDR1 ENHRY and CDR2 SYGVKD. CDR3 length: 15 residues. With 6 bases removed from V and 5 bases from J, the gap between germline ends came to 17 bases. This CDR3 reads CAISLARDINNEQFF. The CDR3, as DNA: TGTGCCATCAGCCTCGCCCGGGACATAAACAATGAGCAGTTCTTC.

Comments on this clonotype: Being one base from a much bigger clone, this may be a read error. The chain combines TRBV7-8 with TRBJ2-2; D remains ambiguous. The CDR3 sequence is 12 residues long. Trimming removed 7 bases at V and 6 bases at J, with 9 bases between. CDR1 and CDR2 from the germline V gene are SGHVS and FQNEAQ. CDR3 in DNA: TGTGCCAGCATCGGTTGGTCCGGGGAGCTGTTTTTT. This codes for CASIGWSGELFF.

V usage is TRBV18 and J usage is TRBJ2-4, with a tentative D call TRBD2 (5 bases). Germline V gene sequence: CDR1 KGHSH, CDR2 LQKENI. V was cut by 2 bases and J by 5 bases, with 19 bases left in between. There are 17 residues in the CDR3. CDR3 coding DNA: TGTGCCAGCTCACCAAGAGAGGGAACCGAGCCACAAAACATTCAGTACTTC. It encodes CASSPREGTEPQNIQYF.

This chain's CDR3 is CASSYAAPYSNQPQHF. The CDR3 nucleotides read TGTGCCAGCAGTTACGCCGCCCCCTATAGCAATCAGCCCCAGCATTTT. This chain uses TRBV6-5 with TRBJ1-5; no reliable D call. The CDR3 loop spans 16 amino acids. V was shortened by 2 bases and J by 0 bases, with 11 bases between the two germline ends. Germline CDR1 and CDR2: MNHEY and SVGAGI.

The genes are TRBV7-9 and TRBJ2-7, with D uncertain. The V gene lost 3 bases and the J gene lost 0 bases, with 15 bases spanning the gap. This CDR3 is built from 16 residues. In germline, CDR1 is SEHNR, CDR2 FQNEAQ (reference sequence). The CDR3 DNA sequence: TGTGCCAGCAGCTTCTCCACGGCAGGAATCTCCTACGAGCAGTACGTC. Protein sequence: CASSFSTAGISYEQYV.

This clonotype was detected a few times. The V gene is TRBV7-9, the J gene TRBJ2-1; 7 nucleotides match TRBD1. This CDR3 has 16 amino acids. The V segment lost 5 bases and the J segment 10 bases; nucleotides outside the gene matches: 17. From germline, CDR1 is SEHNR and CDR2 FQNEAQ (reference sequence). CDR3 region: CASSTIDRARSGEQFF. The CDR3, as DNA: TGTGCCAGCAGCACAATAGACAGGGCTCGTTCGGGAGAGCAGTTCTTC. Complete variable domain (other parts from reference TRBV7-9 and TRBJ2-1): DTGVSQNPRHKITKRGQNVTFRCDPISEHNRLYWYRQTLGQGPEFLTYFQNEAQLEKSRLLSDRFSAERPKGSFSTLEIQRTEQGDSAMYLCASSTIDRARSGEQFFGPGTRLTVL.

The genes are TRBV7-6 and TRBJ2-2; D remains ambiguous. The CDR3 extends over 15 amino acids. V lost 5 bases and J 6 bases, leaving 16 bases between the germline ends. The V gene's germline CDR1 is SGHVS and CDR2 FNYEAQ. DNA for the CDR3: TGTGCCAGCAGCCTCTCCGGGCGATTGGCCGGGGAGCTGTTTTTT. This codes for CASSLSGRLAGELFF. The complete variable domain, with remaining parts taken from reference TRBV7-6 and TRBJ2-2, reads GAGVSQSPRYKVTKRGQDVALRCDPISGHVSLYWYRQALGQGPEFLTYFNYEAQQDKSGLPNDRFSAERPEGSISTLTIQRTEQRDSAMYRCASSLSGRLAGELFFGEGSRLTVL.

The chain is built from TRBV4-1 and TRBJ2-3; TRBD1 is a possible D gene (6 bases). This CDR3 comprises 15 residues. Trimming removed 2 bases at V and 3 bases at J, with 12 bases between. CDR1 MGHRA and CDR2 YSYEKL come from the germline V gene. CDR3 DNA sequence: TGCGCCAGCAGCCAACCAGGGGAAGGGACAGATACGCAGTATTTT. This codes for CASSQPGEGTDTQYF.

The chain recombines TRBV7-9 with TRBJ1-2; possibly TRBD1 for D (6 bases). The V end was cut by 2 bases, the J end by 4 bases, with 11 bases between. CDR1 is SEHNR, CDR2 FQNEAQ, per germline (reference sequence). This CDR3 is built from 14 residues. The CDR3 loop is CASSLSPGAYGYTF. In DNA, the CDR3 is TGTGCCAGCAGCTTATCTCCAGGGGCCTATGGCTACACCTTC.

This clonotype has a count of ten or more. J is TRBJ2-7 and V is TRBV7-6, with TRBD1 matching 7 bases. CDR3 length equals 15 residues. V shed 5 bases and J 3 bases; nucleotides not matched to a gene: 10. CDR1 is SGHVS and CDR2 is FNYEAQ in the germline V gene. CDR3 DNA sequence: TGTGCCAGCAGCCCTACGACAGGGTTTGGCTACGAGCAGTACTTC. Its protein is CASSPTTGFGYEQYF.

This clonotype was detected only a few times. The chain links TRBV12-3 or TRBV12-4 to TRBJ1-5, with 7 bases that match TRBD1. Unmatched junction bases numbered 7, after V lost 6 bases and J lost 5 bases. This CDR3 comprises 14 residues. Written as DNA, the CDR3 is TGTGCCAGCAGGCTACAGGGGCAGGATCAGCCCCAGCATTTT. Translated, it gives CASRLQGQDQPQHF.

This rearrangement joins TRBV6-1 to TRBJ2-1, with D tentatively TRBD2 (6 bases). Deletions cut 11 bases from V and 7 bases from J, with 18 bases between. CDR3 length: 13 amino acids. CDR1 is MNHNS and CDR2 is SASEGT in the germline V gene. The CDR3 loop is CAYSGTGLNEQFF. CDR3 nucleotides: TGTGCCTATTCGGGGACTGGACTAAATGAGCAGTTCTTC.

The chain employs TRBV24-1 and TRBJ2-3; D ambiguous. Germline lookup yields CDR1 KGHDR and CDR2 SFDVKD. V was shortened by 1 base and J by 2 bases, with 3 bases between the two germline ends. CDR3 length: 13 residues. CDR3 bases: TGTGCCACCAGTGATTTCGACACAGATACGCAGTATTTT. Translation gives CATSDFDTDTQYF.

J is TRBJ2-1 and V is TRBV5-5, with a weak D call TRBD2 (7 bases). CDR3 size: 16 residues. CDR1 SGHKS and CDR2 YYEKEE come from the germline V gene (reference sequence). V shed 6 bases and J shed 1 base, with 17 bases lying between them. CDR3 amino acids: CASTRGAPASYNEQFF. CDR3 in DNA: TGTGCCAGCACCCGGGGGGCCCCTGCTTCCTACAATGAGCAGTTCTTC.

This clonotype was observed a few times. The chain couples TRBV12-3 or TRBV12-4 to TRBJ1-1; maybe TRBD1 (5 bases). The germline V and J ends were trimmed by 5 bases and 7 bases, with 17 bases remaining between them. The CDR3 sequence is 14 residues long. CDR3 loop: CASSPSRQPLEAFF. CDR3 bases: TGTGCCAGCAGTCCCTCTAGACAGCCTCTTGAAGCTTTCTTT.

The rearrangement links TRBV6-2 or TRBV6-3 to TRBJ2-2; TRBD1 matches 8 bases. Germline V gene data show CDR1 as MNHEY and CDR2 as SVGEGT. V lost 10 bases to trimming and J lost 6 bases; unmatched junction nucleotides: 7. This CDR3 has 13 residues. The CDR3 loop reads CATVTGAAGELFF. DNA for the CDR3: TGTGCCACCGTGACAGGGGCGGCCGGGGAGCTGTTTTTT.

This sequence joins TRBV11-3 and TRBJ1-1; D might be TRBD1 (6 bases). Trimming took 6 bases from V and 1 from J, leaving 9 bases between them. Per the germline V gene, CDR1 is SGHNT and CDR2 is YENEEA. The CDR3 length is 13 residues. CDR3: CASSEGENTEAFF. The CDR3 bases are TGTGCCAGCAGTGAGGGGGAGAACACTGAAGCTTTCTTT.